This T cell receptor beta chain was sequenced in a study of T cell changes during pregnancy in multiple sclerosis. This clone occurred once. TCRdb keeps only in-frame clones here, not all; method: immunoSEQ multiplex PCR. The table shows about 15,000 clones, with approximately 83% occurring only once. CDR1 and CDR2 from the germline V gene are MNHEY and SMNVEV (reference sequence). The CDR3 is 16 residues long. Unmatched junction bases numbered 10, after V lost 6 bases and J lost 2 bases. The sequencing here drew on CD8+ T cells from peripheral blood mononuclear cells, taken after pregnancy. This chain connects TRBV27 to TRBJ2-3; 8 nucleotides line up with TRBD2. The TCR comes from a female donor in good health, enrolled as a control in a pregnancy study. CDR3 protein: CASSTEREINTDTQYF. The CDR3 region has the DNA TGTGCCAGCAGCACAGAGCGGGAGATTAACACAGATACGCAGTATTTT.